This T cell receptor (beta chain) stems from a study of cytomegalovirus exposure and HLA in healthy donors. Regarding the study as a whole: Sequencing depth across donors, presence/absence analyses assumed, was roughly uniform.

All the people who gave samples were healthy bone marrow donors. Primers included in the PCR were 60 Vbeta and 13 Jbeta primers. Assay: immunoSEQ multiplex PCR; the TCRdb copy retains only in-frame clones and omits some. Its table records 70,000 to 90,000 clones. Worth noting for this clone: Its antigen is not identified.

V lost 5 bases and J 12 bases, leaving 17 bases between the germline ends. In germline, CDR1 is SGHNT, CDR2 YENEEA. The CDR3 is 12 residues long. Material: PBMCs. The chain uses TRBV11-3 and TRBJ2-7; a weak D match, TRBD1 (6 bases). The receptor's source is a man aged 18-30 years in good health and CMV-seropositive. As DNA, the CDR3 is TGTGCCAGCAGCCATCCTTGGGGGCCCCGGTACTTC. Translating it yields CASSHPWGPRYF.